This section outlines one TCR beta chain sequence together with its context. What it recognizes is unknown. The data belong to a study of cytomegalovirus exposure and HLA in healthy donors. Study results and caveats: Researchers counted around 160 TCR beta chains as cytomegalovirus-associated.

V lost 5 bases and J lost 3; bases outside the gene matches: 10. The CDR3 runs 15 residues. Germline V gene sequence: CDR1 GTSNPN, CDR2 SVGIG (reference sequence). A multiplex PCR was run with 60 Vbeta primers and 13 Jbeta primers. Repertoires were generated with immunoSEQ multiplex PCR, while TCRdb's copy carries only in-frame clones and drops some. The repertoire holds about 120,000 clones, with 65% to 85% as singletons. The TCR was taken from a man between 18 and 29 years old in good health and CMV-seropositive. The chain carries TRBV30 and TRBJ1-5; 7 bases are shared with TRBD1. The sequenced sample was PBMCs. CDR3 amino acids: CAWEPGTVNNQPQHF. The CDR3 nucleotides are TGTGCCTGGGAGCCGGGGACAGTCAACAATCAGCCCCAGCATTTT.